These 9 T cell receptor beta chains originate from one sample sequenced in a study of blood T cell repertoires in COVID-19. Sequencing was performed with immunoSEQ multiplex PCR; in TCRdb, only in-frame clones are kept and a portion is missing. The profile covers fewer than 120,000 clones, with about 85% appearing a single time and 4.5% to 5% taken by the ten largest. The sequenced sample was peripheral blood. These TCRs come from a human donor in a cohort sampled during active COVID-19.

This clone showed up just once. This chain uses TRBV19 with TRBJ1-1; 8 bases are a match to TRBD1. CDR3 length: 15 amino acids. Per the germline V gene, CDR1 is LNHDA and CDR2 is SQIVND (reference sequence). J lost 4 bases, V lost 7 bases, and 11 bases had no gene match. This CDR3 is CASTLGTGGRTEAFF. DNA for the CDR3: TGTGCCAGTACCCTAGGGACAGGCGGTCGCACTGAAGCTTTCTTT.

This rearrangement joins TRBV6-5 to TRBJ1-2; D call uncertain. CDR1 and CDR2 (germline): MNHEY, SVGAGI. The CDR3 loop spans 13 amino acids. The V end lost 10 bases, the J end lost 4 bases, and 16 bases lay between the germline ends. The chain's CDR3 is CATVTGGLYGYTF. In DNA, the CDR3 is TGTGCCACGGTGACCGGCGGACTCTATGGCTACACCTTC.

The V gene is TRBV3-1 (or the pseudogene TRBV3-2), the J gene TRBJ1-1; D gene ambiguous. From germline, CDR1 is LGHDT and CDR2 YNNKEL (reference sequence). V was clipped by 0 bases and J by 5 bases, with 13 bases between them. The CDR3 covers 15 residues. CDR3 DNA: TGTGCCAGCAGCCAAGAATCGGGGTTAGGGACTGAAGCTTTCTTT. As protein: CASSQESGLGTEAFF.

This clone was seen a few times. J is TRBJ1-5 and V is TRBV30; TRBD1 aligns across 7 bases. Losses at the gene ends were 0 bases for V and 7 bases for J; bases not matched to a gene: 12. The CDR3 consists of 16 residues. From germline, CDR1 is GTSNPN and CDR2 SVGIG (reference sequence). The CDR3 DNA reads TGTGCCTGGAGTGTGGGATCGGACAGGTTCCGACAGCCCCAGCATTTT. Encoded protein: CAWSVGSDRFRQPQHF.

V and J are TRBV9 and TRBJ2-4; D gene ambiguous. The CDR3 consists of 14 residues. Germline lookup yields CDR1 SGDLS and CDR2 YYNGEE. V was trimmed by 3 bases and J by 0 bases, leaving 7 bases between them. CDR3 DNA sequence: TGTGCCAGCAGCGAAGGAGTAGCCAAAAACATTCAGTACTTC. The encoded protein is CASSEGVAKNIQYF.

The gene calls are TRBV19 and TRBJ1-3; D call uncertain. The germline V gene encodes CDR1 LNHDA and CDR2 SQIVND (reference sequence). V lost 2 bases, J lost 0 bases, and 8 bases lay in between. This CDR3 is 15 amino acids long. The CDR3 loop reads CASSIIFSSGNTIYF. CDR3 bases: TGTGCCAGTAGTATAATATTCAGCTCTGGAAACACCATATATTTT. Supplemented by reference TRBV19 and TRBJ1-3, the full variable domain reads DGGITQSPKYLFRKEGQNVTLSCEQNLNHDAMYWYRQDPGQGLRLIYYSQIVNDFQKGDIAEGYSVSREKKESFPLTVTSAQKNPTAFYLCASSIIFSSGNTIYFGEGSWLTVV.

In DNA form, the CDR3 reads TGCGCCAGCAGCTTCACGGCTGGACAGGCCCGCTACACCTTC. Its protein is CASSFTAGQARYTF. J is TRBJ1-2 and V is TRBV5-1; 7 bases are a match to TRBD1. Germline V gives CDR1 SGHRS, CDR2 YFSETQ. This CDR3 spans 14 amino acids. The junction had 10 bases not matched to a gene; V was cut back by 2 bases and J by 9 bases.

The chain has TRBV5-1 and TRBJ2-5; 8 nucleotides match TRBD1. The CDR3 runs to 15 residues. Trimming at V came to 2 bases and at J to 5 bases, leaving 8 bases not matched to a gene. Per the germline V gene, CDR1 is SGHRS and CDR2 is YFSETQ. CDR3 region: CASSFGQGRRETQYF. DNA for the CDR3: TGCGCCAGCAGCTTCGGACAGGGTCGACGGGAGACCCAGTACTTC. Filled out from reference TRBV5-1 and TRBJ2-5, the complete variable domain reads KAGVTQTPRYLIKTRGQQVTLSCSPISGHRSVSWYQQTPGQGLQFLFEYFSETQRNKGNFPGRFSGRQFSNSRSEMNVSTLELGDSALYLCASSFGQGRRETQYFGPGTRLLVL.

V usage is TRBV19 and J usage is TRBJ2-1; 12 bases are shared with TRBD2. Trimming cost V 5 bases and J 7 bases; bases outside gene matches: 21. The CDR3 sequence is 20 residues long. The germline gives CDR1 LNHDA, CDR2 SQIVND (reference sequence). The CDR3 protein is CASSSPSTGTSGRAVNEQFF. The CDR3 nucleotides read TGTGCCAGTAGTTCCCCATCTACGGGGACTAGCGGGCGGGCAGTGAATGAGCAGTTCTTC.